The following is a T cell receptor (beta chain) sequence with its context. The repertoire was sequenced with immunoSEQ multiplex PCR; TCRdb's copy has only in-frame clones and lacks some. The sample has 40,000 to 55,000 clones, around 96% seen once. The data derive from a study of technical replicates of blood from a handful of donors. CDR1 is SGHDN, CDR2 FVKESK, per germline. The CDR3 spans 17 residues. After removal of 0 bases from V and 4 bases from J, the junction contained 5 bases not matched to a gene. This TCR came from a human donor in good health. Sequenced sample: T cells isolated from PBMCs. The V gene is TRBV14, the J gene TRBJ2-1, with 11 nucleotides matching TRBD2. The CDR3 sequence is CASSQDVGTSGYNEQFF. CDR3 DNA: TGTGCCAGCAGCCAAGATGTAGGGACTAGCGGTTACAATGAGCAGTTCTTC. The entire variable domain, with the rest obtained from reference TRBV14 and TRBJ2-1, is as follows: EAGVTQFPSHSVIEKGQTVTLRCDPISGHDNLYWYRRVMGKEIKFLLHFVKESKQDESGMPNNRFLAERTGGTYSTLKVQPAELEDSGVYFCASSQDVGTSGYNEQFFGPGTRLTVL.